These 30 T cell receptor beta chains originate from one sample sequenced in a study of T cell responses to AZD1222 COVID-19 vaccine. Produced via immunoSEQ multiplex PCR; TCRdb's table is partial and in-frame only. The data contain approximately 200,000 clones, approximately 89% of them seen just once; the ten biggest clones take up roughly 3.5%. This specimen was peripheral blood, taken 28 days after the second AZD1222 dose. The receptors here all came from an adult who received the AZD1222 COVID-19 vaccine.

The rearrangement joins TRBV28 to TRBJ1-2; D not resolved. The CDR3 consists of 13 residues. Trimming left V 3 bases short and J 2 bases short, with 7 bases between. Germline CDR1 MDHEN, CDR2 SYDVKM. The chain's CDR3 is CASSFAGNYGYTF. Written as DNA, the CDR3 is TGTGCCAGCAGTTTCGCGGGGAACTATGGCTACACCTTC.

The rearrangement links TRBV7-2 to TRBJ2-7, with 8 bases lining up with TRBD1. The trim removed 1 base at V and 2 bases at J, leaving 1 base unmatched. This CDR3 is built from 14 residues. Per the germline V gene, CDR1 is SGHTA and CDR2 is FQGNSA. As DNA, the CDR3 is TGTGCCAGCAGCTTAGAACAGGGGGCCTACGAGCAGTACTTC. Translation gives CASSLEQGAYEQYF.

The rearrangement links TRBV19 to TRBJ1-2; 10 positions agree with TRBD1. The CDR3 is made up of 15 amino acids. Germline CDR1 reads LNHDA; CDR2 reads SQIVND (reference sequence). V lost 6 bases and J lost 4; bases outside the gene matches: 8. The CDR3: CASSPGQGLAYGYTF. Here the CDR3 DNA reads TGTGCCAGTAGCCCGGGACAGGGGTTGGCCTATGGCTACACCTTC.

This clone came up once. CDR3 coding DNA: TGCGCCAGCAGCCAAGAAGGGCCCAGGGCTGGCAATCAGCCCCAGCATTTT. The encoded protein is CASSQEGPRAGNQPQHF. The rearrangement uses TRBV4-1 and TRBJ1-5, with D tentatively TRBD1 (5 bases). V lost 0 bases to trimming and J lost 2 bases, with 14 bases between them. This CDR3 contains 17 residues. Germline assignment: CDR1 MGHRA and CDR2 YSYEKL.

This clone was observed once. J is TRBJ1-2 and V is TRBV5-1; the D is unclear. The CDR3 has 13 amino acids. Trimming pared 1 base from V and 2 bases from J, leaving 6 bases between. The V gene's germline CDR1 is SGHRS and CDR2 YFSETQ. CDR3 in DNA: TGCGCCAGCAGCTTGAATGTGAACTATGGCTACACCTTC. Amino acids: CASSLNVNYGYTF.

The CDR3 is CASSFSQTTEAFF. The CDR3 DNA sequence: TGTGCCAGCAGCTTTTCCCAGACCACTGAAGCTTTCTTT. The chain recombines TRBV7-3 with TRBJ1-1; unclear D gene. CDR3 length equals 13 residues. Trimming took 3 bases from V and 4 from J, leaving 9 bases between them. Germline CDR1 is SGHTA and CDR2 is FQGTGA.

This sequence joins TRBV2 and TRBJ1-5; tentative D call: TRBD1 (6 bases). The germline CDR1 and CDR2 sequences are SNHLY and FYNNEI. The CDR3 length is 15 residues. The germline V and J ends were trimmed by 5 bases and 3 bases, with 14 bases remaining between them. This CDR3 is CASSMGGGPNQPQHF. Written as DNA, the CDR3 is TGTGCCAGCAGTATGGGCGGGGGGCCCAATCAGCCCCAGCATTTT.

This chain uses TRBV14 with TRBJ2-7; 14 bases align to TRBD2. Germline loops: CDR1 SGHDN, CDR2 FVKESK. The CDR3 length is 14 residues. V gave up 5 bases and J gave up 4 bases; unmatched junction bases: 1. This CDR3 is CASSGTSGRYEQYF. The CDR3 DNA reads as TGTGCCAGCAGCGGGACTAGCGGGAGATACGAGCAGTACTTC.

The CDR3 reads CASSLVGAADTQYF. In DNA, the CDR3 is TGCGCCAGCAGCTTGGTTGGGGCGGCAGATACGCAGTATTTT. This chain joins TRBV5-1 and TRBJ2-3; D might be TRBD1 (5 bases). This CDR3 comprises 14 residues. Deletions cut 0 bases from V and 4 bases from J, with 9 bases between. In germline, CDR1 is SGHRS, CDR2 YFSETQ.

V and J are TRBV4-3 and TRBJ1-2; TRBD1 aligns across 8 bases. V dropped 3 bases and J dropped 5; count of bases not matched to a gene: 5. Per the germline V gene, CDR1 is LGHNA and CDR2 is YSLEER. CDR3 length equals 14 residues. As DNA, the CDR3 is TGCGCCAGCAGCCATCCTGACAGGGGATATGGCTACACCTTC. Residues: CASSHPDRGYGYTF.

This clone has a handful of counts. V gene TRBV18 combines with J gene TRBJ1-6; D call uncertain. The V end was cut by 3 bases, the J end by 5 bases, with 11 bases between. Germline values: CDR1 KGHSH, CDR2 LQKENI. This CDR3 has 15 amino acids. CDR3 bases: TGTGCCAGCTCACCCAGCACACTAGATAATTCACCCCTCCACTTT. Protein product: CASSPSTLDNSPLHF.

This chain joins TRBV4-3 and TRBJ2-4, with 11 bases lining up with TRBD2. Germline values: CDR1 LGHNA, CDR2 YSLEER. V gave up 0 bases and J gave up 2 bases; unmatched junction bases: 9. The CDR3 length is 19 residues. This CDR3 reads CASSQDFSGRAGSKNIQYF. The CDR3 DNA reads TGCGCCAGCAGCCAAGACTTTAGCGGGAGGGCCGGGTCCAAAAACATTCAGTACTTC.

V gene TRBV28 combines with J gene TRBJ1-5; D gene unclear. The CDR3 has 17 amino acids. Germline-derived CDR1 and CDR2 are MDHEN and SYDVKM. Trimming pared 4 bases from V and 0 bases from J, leaving 16 bases between. The CDR3 DNA follows: TGTGCCAGCAGTTCAATTTCGAACTTTTATAGCAATCAGCCCCAGCATTTT. It encodes CASSSISNFYSNQPQHF.

The chain couples TRBV7-9 to TRBJ2-2; D tentatively fits TRBD1 or TRBD2 (5 bases each). Germline V CDR1 and CDR2: SEHNR, FQNEAQ (reference sequence). The CDR3 loop spans 15 amino acids. Deletions cut 11 bases from V and 5 bases from J, with 21 bases between. The CDR3 DNA reads as TGTGCCTTCCTGACTGGGGCCTCGGGAACCGGGGAGCTGTTTTTT. It is translated as CAFLTGASGTGELFF.

This sequence joins TRBV5-1 and TRBJ2-2; 7 bases are shared with TRBD2. This CDR3 comprises 15 residues. CDR1 and CDR2 (germline): SGHRS, YFSETQ. With 6 bases clipped from V and 6 bases from J, the junction kept 11 bases outside the gene matches. CDR3 region: CASTTGTKYSGELFF. CDR3 in DNA: TGCGCCAGCACCACCGGGACTAAATATTCCGGGGAGCTGTTTTTT. Combining the CDR3 with reference TRBV5-1 and TRBJ2-2 gives the whole variable domain KAGVTQTPRYLIKTRGQQVTLSCSPISGHRSVSWYQQTPGQGLQFLFEYFSETQRNKGNFPGRFSGRQFSNSRSEMNVSTLELGDSALYLCASTTGTKYSGELFFGEGSRLTVL.

This chain connects TRBV15 to TRBJ2-7, with D maybe TRBD2 (6 bases). This CDR3 is built from 14 residues. Germline-derived CDR1 and CDR2 are LNHNV and YYDKDF (reference sequence). V was cut by 8 bases and J by 6 bases, with 20 bases left in between. CDR3 coding DNA: TGTGCCACCTCTGCTGGGACGGACTATAGCGAGCAGTACTTC. Translated: CATSAGTDYSEQYF. The variable domain in full, completed from reference TRBV15 and TRBJ2-7, reads DAMVIQNPRYQVTQFGKPVTLSCSQTLNHNVMYWYQQKSSQAPKLLFHYYDKDFNNEADTPDNFQSRRPNTSFCFLDIRSPGLGDTAMYLCATSAGTDYSEQYFGPGTRLTVT.

The J gene is TRBJ2-1, the V gene TRBV19; 12 bases match TRBD2. The germline gives CDR1 LNHDA, CDR2 SQIVND (reference sequence). V was clipped by 6 bases and J by 6 bases; unmatched bases: 12. The CDR3 is 17 amino acids. The CDR3 reads CASSAGLRLAGVNEQFF. As DNA, the CDR3 is TGTGCCAGTAGCGCGGGACTGAGACTAGCGGGAGTCAATGAGCAGTTCTTC.

V and J are TRBV7-2 and TRBJ2-7; D perhaps matches TRBD1 (5 bases). CDR3 length: 14 amino acids. Germline V gene data show CDR1 as SGHTA and CDR2 as FQGNSA. V shed 5 bases and J shed 0 bases, with 11 bases lying between them. The CDR3 is CASSGARVSYEQYF. The CDR3 DNA follows: TGTGCCAGCAGCGGGGCGCGTGTCTCCTACGAGCAGTACTTC.

This clone has a single count. This sequence joins TRBV28 and TRBJ2-7; D gene unclear. Per germline, CDR1 MDHEN and CDR2 SYDVKM. Trimming removed 10 bases at V and 6 bases at J, with 16 bases between. This CDR3 has 12 residues. CDR3: CATEGRGSEQYF. The CDR3 DNA reads TGTGCCACCGAAGGGCGCGGTAGCGAGCAGTACTTC. Based on the CDR3 plus reference TRBV28 and TRBJ2-7, the full variable domain is DVKVTQSSRYLVKRTGEKVFLECVQDMDHENMFWYRQDPGLGLRLIYFSYDVKMKEKGDIPEGYSVSREKKERFSLILESASTNQTSMYLCATEGRGSEQYFGPGTRLTVT.

The chain joins TRBV12-3 or TRBV12-4 to TRBJ1-1, with D possibly TRBD1 on 5 matching bases. The CDR3 runs to 13 residues. The germline V and J ends were trimmed by 2 bases and 5 bases, with 9 bases remaining between them. The CDR3 here is CASSLQGVTEAFF. The CDR3 DNA reads TGTGCCAGCAGTTTACAAGGGGTGACTGAAGCTTTCTTT.

The chain recombines TRBV15 with TRBJ1-5; D may be TRBD1 (5 bases). The CDR3 consists of 14 residues. From germline, CDR1 is LNHNV and CDR2 YYDKDF (reference sequence). Trimming took off 5 bases at V and 7 bases at J, with 15 bases between the two ends. CDR3 sequence: CATSLGQGGQPQHF. As DNA, the CDR3 is TGTGCCACCAGCTTGGGGCAGGGTGGGCAGCCCCAGCATTTT.

This chain links TRBV29-1 with TRBJ2-7; tentatively, D is TRBD1 or TRBD2 (5 bases each). V lost 7 bases and J 4 bases, leaving 11 bases between the germline ends. CDR3 size: 11 residues. Germline V gene lookup returns CDR1 SQVTM and CDR2 ANQGSEA. CDR3 region: CSGGAEYEQYF. Here the CDR3 DNA reads TGCAGCGGAGGGGCAGAATACGAGCAGTACTTC.

In its sample, this clone was seen once. This chain uses TRBV6-5 with TRBJ1-4; TRBD1 matches 7 bases. The V gene end was trimmed by 6 bases and the J gene end by 8 bases; junction bases not matched to a gene: 12. CDR3 length equals 15 residues. Germline lookup yields CDR1 MNHEY and CDR2 SVGAGI. This chain's CDR3 is CASSSMTGTAEKLFF. In DNA, the CDR3 is TGTGCCAGCAGCTCCATGACAGGGACTGCGGAAAAACTGTTTTTT.

This chain connects TRBV19 to TRBJ2-7; D may match TRBD1 or TRBD2 (5 bases each). V shed 2 bases and J shed 0 bases, with 8 bases lying between them. The V gene's germline CDR1 is LNHDA and CDR2 SQIVND (reference sequence). The CDR3 runs 14 residues. CDR3 in DNA: TGTGCCAGTAGTATACTTGGGACCTCCTACGAGCAGTACTTC. It codes for CASSILGTSYEQYF.

The chain couples TRBV5-1 to TRBJ1-1, with TRBD1 as a possible D gene (6 bases). The CDR3 is 15 amino acids. V was cut by 4 bases and J by 5 bases, with 18 bases left in between. CDR1 is SGHRS and CDR2 is YFSETQ in the germline V gene. CDR3 amino acids: CASSTEGSGATEAFF. In nucleotides, the CDR3 is TGCGCCAGCAGCACCGAGGGTTCAGGGGCGACTGAAGCTTTCTTT.

This clone was observed a few times. CDR3 amino acids: CASSIVGTHTEAFF. The CDR3 DNA reads as TGTGCCAGTAGTATAGTTGGGACTCACACTGAAGCTTTCTTT. The V and J genes are TRBV19 and TRBJ1-1, with a possible D match to TRBD1 (5 bases). V shed 1 base and J shed 3 bases, with 9 bases lying between them. Germline V lookup: CDR1 LNHDA, CDR2 SQIVND (reference sequence). The CDR3 length is 14 residues.

The chain uses TRBV4-1 and TRBJ1-2, with D possibly TRBD1 on 5 matching bases. Germline assignment: CDR1 MGHRA and CDR2 YSYEKL. This CDR3 is built from 15 residues. V was shortened by 0 bases and J by 4 bases, with 12 bases between the two germline ends. The CDR3 sequence: CASSQEAGTLYGYTF. DNA of the CDR3: TGCGCCAGCAGCCAAGAGGCCGGGACCCTCTATGGCTACACCTTC.

CDR3 nucleotide sequence: TGTGCCAGCAGCCAAGTGGGGACCAAAATTTCACCCCTCCACTTT. Its protein is CASSQVGTKISPLHF. V usage is TRBV3-1 (or the pseudogene TRBV3-2) and J usage is TRBJ1-6; TRBD1 might be the D (5 bases). The germline V and J ends were trimmed by 1 base and 9 bases, with 13 bases remaining between them. Germline CDR1 reads LGHDT; CDR2 reads YNNKEL (reference sequence). This CDR3 contains 15 residues.

The table lists this clone with a count of one. This chain uses TRBV5-1 with TRBJ2-7; TRBD1 matches 10 bases. Germline lookup yields CDR1 SGHRS and CDR2 YFSETQ. The V and J ends lost 4 bases and 4 bases, in that order; junction bases with no gene match: 8. The CDR3 has 15 amino acids. CDR3 protein: CASSANRDRGYEQYF. CDR3 bases: TGCGCCAGCAGCGCGAACCGGGACAGGGGTTACGAGCAGTACTTC.

This chain uses TRBV5-8 with TRBJ1-5, with D unresolved. V shed 0 bases and J shed 5 bases, with 15 bases lying between them. The CDR3 is 16 amino acids. The germline V gene has CDR1 SGHTS and CDR2 YDEGEE. The CDR3 is CASSLAARILYQPQHF. CDR3 nucleotides: TGTGCCAGCAGCTTGGCCGCCAGGATACTCTATCAGCCCCAGCATTTT.